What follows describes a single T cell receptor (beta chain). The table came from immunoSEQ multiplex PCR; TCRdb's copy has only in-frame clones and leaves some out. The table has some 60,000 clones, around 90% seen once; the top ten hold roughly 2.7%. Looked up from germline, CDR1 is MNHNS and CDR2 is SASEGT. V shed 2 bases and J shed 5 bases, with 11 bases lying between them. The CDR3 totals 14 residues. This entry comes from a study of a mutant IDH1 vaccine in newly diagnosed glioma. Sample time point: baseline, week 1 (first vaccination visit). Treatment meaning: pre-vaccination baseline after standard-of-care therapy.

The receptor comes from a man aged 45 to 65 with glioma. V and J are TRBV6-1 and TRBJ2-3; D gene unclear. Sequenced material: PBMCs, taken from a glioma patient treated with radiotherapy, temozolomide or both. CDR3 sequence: CASSESYYEDTQYF. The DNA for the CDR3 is TGTGCCAGCAGTGAATCTTACTACGAAGATACGCAGTATTTT.